The 31 T cell receptor beta chains below come from one sample, sequenced in a study of blood T cells in healthy people across ages. Then a second PCR, running roughly 7 to 11 cycles, was carried out with a sample-barcoded 5' primer and a J-beta primer mix. MiXCR, applied by TCRdb to the 5' RACE reads, yields one record per CDR3 protein. The repertoire holds approximately 800,000 distinct CDR3 sequences, with roughly 60% as singletons. Sequencing was done on a sample of blood. All receptors come from a man aged 25 to 40 in good health.

This sequence joins TRBV7-9 and TRBJ2-7; D is ambiguous. Germline CDR1 and CDR2: SEHNR and FQNEAQ (reference sequence). The V gene lost 5 bases and the J gene lost 4 bases, with 21 bases spanning the gap. The CDR3 runs to 16 residues. The CDR3 is CASSELQWQINYEQYF. The CDR3 DNA is TGTGCCAGCAGCGAGTTACAGTGGCAGATAAATTACGAGCAGTACTTC.

This clonotype was observed at least ten times. This chain uses TRBV6-2 or TRBV6-3 with TRBJ2-7; 9 bases are shared with TRBD2. With 8 bases clipped from V and 3 bases from J, the junction kept 5 bases outside the gene matches. CDR1 is MNHEY, CDR2 SVGEGT, per germline. The CDR3 has 13 residues. The CDR3 reads CASGLAFYYEQYF. The CDR3 region has the DNA TGTGCCAGCGGACTAGCGTTCTACTACGAGCAGTACTTC.

V and J are TRBV4-3 and TRBJ2-4, with 8 bases identical to TRBD1. The DNA matches TRBJ2-7 better at its end, which makes the J call doubtful. The CDR3 is made up of 15 amino acids. From germline, CDR1 is LGHNA and CDR2 YSLEER. CDR3 sequence reads: CASSQDYRGFNEQYF. The CDR3 DNA reads as TGCGCCAGCAGCCAAGATTACAGGGGGTTCAACGAGCAGTACTTC.

Turning to this clonotype: At one boundary the junction diverges from the germline segment, which might be a read error. The rearrangement links TRBV11-2 to TRBJ2-1, with TRBD2 matching 8 bases. The CDR3 consists of 14 residues. CDR1 SGHAT and CDR2 FQNNGV come from the germline V gene. The CDR3 bases are TGTGCCAGCAGCTTAGTTGGGACTAGGAATGGGCAGTTCTTC. Translating gives CASSLVGTRNGQFF.

The chain is built from TRBV5-1 and TRBJ2-1; D perhaps matches TRBD2 (5 bases). Germline CDR1 SGHRS, CDR2 YFSETQ. V lost 1 base and J lost 4, with 12 bases in between. The CDR3 contains 15 residues. The CDR3: CASSLFSGNYNEQFF. The CDR3 DNA reads as TGCGCCAGCAGCTTGTTTTCGGGAAATTACAATGAGCAGTTCTTC.

The rearrangement joins TRBV7-2 to TRBJ2-5; no clear D gene. Germline V lookup: CDR1 SGHTA, CDR2 FQGNSA. Trimming removed 2 bases at V and 5 bases at J, with 9 bases between. The CDR3 is made up of 13 amino acids. The CDR3 DNA is TGTGCCAGCAGCTTATTCAGAGATGAGACCCAGTACTTC. Translated: CASSLFRDETQYF. Full variable domain (missing parts from reference TRBV7-2 and TRBJ2-5): GAGVSQSPSNKVTEKGKDVELRCDPISGHTALYWYRQSLGQGLEFLIYFQGNSAPDKSGLPSDRFSAERTGGSVSTLTIQRTQQEDSAVYLCASSLFRDETQYFGPGTRLLVL.

The J gene is TRBJ1-6, the V gene TRBV12-3 or TRBV12-4, with D possibly being TRBD1 (5 bases). The CDR3 totals 14 residues. Deletions cut 3 bases from V and 9 bases from J, with 12 bases between. The CDR3 DNA reads as TGTGCCAGCAGTTTCGGGCAGGGCAGTTCACCCCTCCACTTT. This gives the protein CASSFGQGSSPLHF.

V gene TRBV6-6 combines with J gene TRBJ1-4; possible D gene TRBD1, 5 bases. Germline V lookup: CDR1 MNHNY, CDR2 SVGAGI (reference sequence). Trimming removed 6 bases at V and 5 bases at J, with 16 bases between. The CDR3 is 15 residues long. CDR3: CASRVSGSGNEKLFF. The CDR3 DNA follows: TGTGCCAGCAGAGTCTCAGGGTCAGGAAATGAAAAACTGTTTTTT.

This rearrangement joins TRBV7-9 to TRBJ2-1; TRBD2 agrees at 7 bases. V shed 5 bases and J 0 bases; nucleotides not matched to a gene: 10. This CDR3 region has 17 residues. Germline-derived CDR1 and CDR2 are SEHNR and FQNEAQ (reference sequence). The DNA for the CDR3 is TGTGCCAGCAGCCACCCTAGCGGCGACAGCTCCTACAATGAGCAGTTCTTC. This translates into CASSHPSGDSSYNEQFF.

The V gene is TRBV18, the J gene TRBJ2-7; 9 bases match TRBD1. The length of the CDR3 is 15 residues. Germline CDR1 and CDR2: KGHSH and LQKENI. V lost 2 bases and J lost 7; bases outside the gene matches: 9. The CDR3 nucleotides read TGTGCCAGCTCACCAATGAGACAGGGGGTCCAGGAGCAGTACTTC. Residues: CASSPMRQGVQEQYF.

This clonotype was detected a few times. The chain joins TRBV20-1 to TRBJ2-5, with 11 bases matching TRBD2. V gave up 6 bases and J gave up 2 bases; unmatched junction bases: 8. The CDR3 spans 15 residues. Germline V gene data show CDR1 as DFQATT and CDR2 as SNEGSKA (reference sequence). The CDR3 nucleotides read TGCAGTGCCATAGCGGGAGGGCGAGAACAAGAGACCCAGTACTTC. Translating it yields CSAIAGGREQETQYF.

The chain carries TRBV20-1 and TRBJ1-1, with D unclear. Trimming removed 3 bases at V and 1 base at J, with 12 bases between. Germline CDR1 DFQATT, CDR2 SNEGSKA (reference sequence). There are 14 residues in the CDR3. This chain's CDR3 is CSASVLLQNTEAFF. CDR3 nucleotide sequence: TGCAGTGCTAGTGTGTTGTTACAGAACACTGAAGCTTTCTTT.

This chain links TRBV29-1 with TRBJ1-1; D remains unclear. The CDR3 contains 13 residues. The germline V gene has CDR1 SQVTM and CDR2 ANQGSEA. Trimming cost V 0 bases and J 0 bases, with 5 bases left between them. The CDR3 protein is CSVEDILNTEAFF. The CDR3, as DNA: TGCAGCGTTGAAGACATCCTGAACACTGAAGCTTTCTTT.

This chain uses TRBV10-3 with TRBJ2-6; TRBD1 aligns across 9 bases. The CDR3 runs to 18 residues. V lost 4 bases to trimming and J lost 0 bases; unmatched junction nucleotides: 7. From germline, CDR1 is ENHRY and CDR2 SYGVKD. This chain's CDR3 is CAISGKPGQGSGANVLTF. The CDR3 DNA reads TGTGCCATCAGTGGTAAACCGGGACAGGGCTCTGGGGCCAACGTCCTGACTTTC.

The V call is TRBV3-1, the J call TRBJ2-5, with D possibly matching TRBD2 (6 bases). Germline V gene sequence: CDR1 LGHDT, CDR2 YNNKEL (reference sequence). CDR3 length: 13 amino acids. Trimming removed 4 bases from V and 12 bases from J, with 18 bases in between. The DNA for the CDR3 is TGTGCCAGCAGCCCCTCCGGGACTTCGGAAAAGTACTTC. Its protein product is CASSPSGTSEKYF.

This chain connects TRBV5-5 to TRBJ1-6, with D maybe TRBD1 (5 bases). Trimming stripped 4 bases from V and 7 bases from J, with 15 bases between. The CDR3 extends over 15 amino acids. Germline CDR1 SGHKS, CDR2 YYEKEE (reference sequence). The CDR3 region is CASSPRQLDNSPLHF. As DNA, the CDR3 is TGTGCCAGCAGCCCCCGACAGTTGGACAATTCACCCCTCCACTTT.

The rearrangement joins TRBV6-2 or TRBV6-3 to TRBJ2-3, with a weak D call TRBD2 (5 bases). Germline V CDR1 and CDR2: MNHEY, SVGEGT. This CDR3 contains 13 residues. V was shortened by 7 bases and J by 5 bases, with 13 bases between the two germline ends. For the CDR3, the DNA is TGTGCCAGCAACCAACGACTATTAGATACGCAGTATTTT. Its protein product is CASNQRLLDTQYF.

The chain couples TRBV10-3 to TRBJ2-7; 8 positions match TRBD1. Trimming at V came to 7 bases and at J to 1 base, leaving 9 bases not matched to a gene. The germline gives CDR1 ENHRY, CDR2 SYGVKD. This CDR3 is 15 amino acids long. This CDR3 is CAITRNRGSSYEQYF. The CDR3 bases are TGTGCCATCACCCGAAACAGGGGGAGTTCCTACGAGCAGTACTTC.

The chain couples TRBV27 to TRBJ2-6; 7 bases are shared with TRBD1. The ends lost 5 bases at V and 7 bases at J; junction bases unmatched: 5. The CDR3 totals 14 residues. CDR1 MNHEY and CDR2 SMNVEV come from the germline V gene (reference sequence). The CDR3: CASSPDRSANVLTF. DNA for the CDR3: TGTGCCAGCAGTCCGGACAGGAGTGCCAACGTCCTGACTTTC.

J is TRBJ2-1 and V is TRBV4-2; TRBD2 agrees at 10 bases. The CDR3 is made up of 15 amino acids. Looked up from germline, CDR1 is LGHNA and CDR2 is YNFKEQ. The V gene end was trimmed by 1 base and the J gene end by 6 bases; junction bases not matched to a gene: 3. CDR3 nucleotide sequence: TGTGCCAGCAGCCAAGGGTCTAGCGGGAGCAATGAGCAGTTCTTC. Protein product: CASSQGSSGSNEQFF.

This clonotype was counted between two and nine times. This chain joins TRBV27 and TRBJ2-1; D ambiguous. V dropped 5 bases and J dropped 1 base, with 9 bases sitting between them. Germline V gene data show CDR1 as MNHEY and CDR2 as SMNVEV (reference sequence). The CDR3 runs to 14 residues. The CDR3 loop reads CASSPGRSYNEQFF. DNA for the CDR3: TGTGCCAGCAGTCCGGGTCGGTCCTACAATGAGCAGTTCTTC.

This clonotype was seen a handful of times. The chain combines TRBV2 with TRBJ2-1, with D possibly matching TRBD1 (5 bases). Germline values: CDR1 SNHLY, CDR2 FYNNEI. The CDR3 length is 15 residues. Trimming took off 4 bases at V and 7 bases at J, with 17 bases between the two ends. This chain's CDR3 is CASSVGAGIPNEQFF. The CDR3 DNA reads TGTGCCAGCAGTGTAGGGGCAGGGATCCCAAATGAGCAGTTCTTC.

The chain links TRBV29-1 to TRBJ2-3; 10 bases map to TRBD2. The CDR3 has 14 residues. Germline lookup yields CDR1 SQVTM and CDR2 ANQGSEA. Germline trimming cut 3 bases from V and 3 bases from J; bases unmatched to any gene: 3. This chain's CDR3 is CSVDSSGSTDTQYF. In DNA, the CDR3 is TGCAGCGTTGACTCTAGCGGGAGTACAGATACGCAGTATTTT.

V is TRBV20-1 and J is TRBJ2-3, with 8 nucleotides matching TRBD2. Per the germline V gene, CDR1 is DFQATT and CDR2 is SNEGSKA (reference sequence). Losses at the gene ends were 1 base for V and 4 bases for J; bases not matched to a gene: 1. The CDR3 has 13 residues. The DNA of the CDR3 is TGCAGTGCTAGAGGACTAGCGCCAGATACGCAGTATTTT. This sequence encodes CSARGLAPDTQYF.

This clonotype has only a few counts. V usage is TRBV29-1 and J usage is TRBJ1-1; 7 nucleotides agree with TRBD1. The CDR3 is made up of 13 amino acids. The V and J ends lost 6 bases and 7 bases, in that order; junction bases with no gene match: 11. The V gene's germline CDR1 is SQVTM and CDR2 ANQGSEA. This chain's CDR3 is CSVSRTGEGEAFF. The CDR3 region has the DNA TGCAGCGTCAGCCGAACAGGGGAGGGTGAAGCTTTCTTT.

The gene calls are TRBV5-6 and TRBJ1-2; no clear D gene. CDR1 is SGHDT, CDR2 YYEEEE, per germline. The CDR3 runs 16 residues. Trimming removed 3 bases at V and 0 bases at J, with 15 bases between. CDR3 protein: CASSSEVLSANYGYTF. For the CDR3, the DNA is TGTGCCAGCAGCTCCGAGGTACTTTCAGCTAACTATGGCTACACCTTC.

The chain carries TRBV12-3 or TRBV12-4 and TRBJ2-4, with TRBD2 as a possible D gene (5 bases). V gave up 6 bases and J gave up 0 bases, with 15 bases separating them. CDR3 length equals 16 residues. For the CDR3, the DNA is TGTGCCAGCAGCACTGGGTGGGGAGTAGCCAAAAACATTCAGTACTTC. This encodes CASSTGWGVAKNIQYF.

This clonotype has only a few counts. The chain recombines TRBV29-1 with TRBJ2-1; unclear D gene. The CDR3 loop spans 12 amino acids. In germline, CDR1 is SQVTM, CDR2 ANQGSEA. Deletions cut 6 bases from V and 2 bases from J, with 8 bases between. The CDR3 here is CSVSRAYNEQFF. DNA of the CDR3: TGCAGCGTCTCCCGAGCCTACAATGAGCAGTTCTTC.

In its sample, this clonotype was seen a few times. This chain connects TRBV12-3 or TRBV12-4 to TRBJ2-7; 7 bases agree with TRBD1. The CDR3 is 13 amino acids. V lost 8 bases, J lost 3 bases, and 7 bases stayed unmatched. The DNA of the CDR3 is TGTGCCAGCCGAAGGGACAGAGTCTACGAGCAGTACTTC. It is translated as CASRRDRVYEQYF.

This chain connects TRBV29-1 to TRBJ2-1, with TRBD2 identical over 7 bases. The CDR3 has 14 amino acids. With V trimmed by 4 bases and J by 1 base, 4 bases remained unmatched. Germline V CDR1 and CDR2: SQVTM, ANQGSEA. CDR3 in amino acids: CSVVSGESYNEQFF. CDR3 nucleotides: TGCAGCGTTGTGAGCGGGGAGTCCTACAATGAGCAGTTCTTC.

The rearrangement links TRBV20-1 to TRBJ2-7, with D possibly TRBD2 on 6 matching bases. Per germline, CDR1 DFQATT and CDR2 SNEGSKA (reference sequence). The V end lost 3 bases, the J end lost 2 bases, and 14 bases lay between the germline ends. The CDR3 has 14 residues. The CDR3 bases are TGCAGTGCTAGGGGAATAGGGGAGGCCTACGAGCAGTACTTC. Its translation: CSARGIGEAYEQYF.